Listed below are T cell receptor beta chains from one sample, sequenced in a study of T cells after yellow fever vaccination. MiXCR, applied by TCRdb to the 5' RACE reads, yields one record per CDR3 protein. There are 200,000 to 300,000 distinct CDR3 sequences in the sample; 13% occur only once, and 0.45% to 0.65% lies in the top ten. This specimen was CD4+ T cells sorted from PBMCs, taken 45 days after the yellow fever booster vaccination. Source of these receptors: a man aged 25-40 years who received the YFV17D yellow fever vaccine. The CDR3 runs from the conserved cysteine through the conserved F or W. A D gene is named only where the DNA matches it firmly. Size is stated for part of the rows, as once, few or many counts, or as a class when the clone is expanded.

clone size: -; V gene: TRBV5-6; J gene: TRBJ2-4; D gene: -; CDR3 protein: CASSLAGPLAKNIQYF; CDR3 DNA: TGTGCCAGCAGCTTGGCCGGACCTCTAGCCAAAAACATTCAGTACTTC
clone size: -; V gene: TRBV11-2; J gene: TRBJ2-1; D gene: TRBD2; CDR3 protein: CASLPYSGSYNEQFF; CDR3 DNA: TGTGCCAGCCTCCCATATAGCGGGAGCTACAATGAGCAGTTCTTC
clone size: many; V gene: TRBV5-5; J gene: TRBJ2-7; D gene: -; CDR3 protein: CASSFRDTYYEQYF; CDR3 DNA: TGTGCCAGCAGCTTTAGGGACACCTACTACGAGCAGTACTTC
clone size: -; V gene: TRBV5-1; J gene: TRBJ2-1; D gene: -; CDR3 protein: CASSRVGSNEQLF; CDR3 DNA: TGCGCCAGCAGCAGGGTAGGGTCCAATGAGCAGCTCTTC
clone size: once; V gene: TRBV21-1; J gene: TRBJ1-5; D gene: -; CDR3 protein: CASSTGGRGGNQPQHF; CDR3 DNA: TGTGCCAGCAGCACCGGGGGGCGAGGTGGGAATCAGCCCCAGCATTTT
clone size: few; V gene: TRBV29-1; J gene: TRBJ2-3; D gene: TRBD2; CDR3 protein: CSVRALAGEVTQYF; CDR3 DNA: TGCAGCGTGAGGGCACTAGCGGGAGAGGTTACGCAGTATTTT
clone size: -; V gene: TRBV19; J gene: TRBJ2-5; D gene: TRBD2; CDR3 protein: CASSRLAGGPGETQYF; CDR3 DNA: TGTGCCAGTAGCAGACTAGCGGGAGGGCCGGGAGAGACCCAGTACTTC
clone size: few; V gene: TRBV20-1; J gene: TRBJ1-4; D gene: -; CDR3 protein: CSATQGPVANEKLFF; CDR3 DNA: TGCAGTGCAACCCAGGGGCCGGTCGCTAATGAAAAACTGTTTTTT
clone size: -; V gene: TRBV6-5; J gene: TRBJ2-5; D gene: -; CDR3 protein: CASSYGGAGADQETQYF; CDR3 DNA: TGTGCCAGCAGTTACGGGGGGGCGGGAGCCGATCAAGAGACCCAGTACTTC
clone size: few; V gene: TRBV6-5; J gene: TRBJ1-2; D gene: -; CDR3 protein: CASRGMIDGYTF; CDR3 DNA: TGTGCCAGCAGGGGAATGATAGATGGCTACACCTTC
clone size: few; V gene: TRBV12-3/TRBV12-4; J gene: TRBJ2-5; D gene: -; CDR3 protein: CASSLAAKGTQYF; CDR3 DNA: TGTGCCAGCAGTTTAGCGGCGAAGGGGACCCAGTACTTC
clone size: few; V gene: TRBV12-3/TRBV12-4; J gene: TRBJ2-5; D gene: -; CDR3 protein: CASHRVGETQYF; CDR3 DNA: TGTGCCAGTCACAGGGTGGGCGAGACCCAGTACTTC
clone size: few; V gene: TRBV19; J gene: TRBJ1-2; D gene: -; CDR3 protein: CASSIDLDTYGYTF; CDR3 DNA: TGTGCCAGTAGTATAGACCTGGACACCTATGGCTACACCTTC